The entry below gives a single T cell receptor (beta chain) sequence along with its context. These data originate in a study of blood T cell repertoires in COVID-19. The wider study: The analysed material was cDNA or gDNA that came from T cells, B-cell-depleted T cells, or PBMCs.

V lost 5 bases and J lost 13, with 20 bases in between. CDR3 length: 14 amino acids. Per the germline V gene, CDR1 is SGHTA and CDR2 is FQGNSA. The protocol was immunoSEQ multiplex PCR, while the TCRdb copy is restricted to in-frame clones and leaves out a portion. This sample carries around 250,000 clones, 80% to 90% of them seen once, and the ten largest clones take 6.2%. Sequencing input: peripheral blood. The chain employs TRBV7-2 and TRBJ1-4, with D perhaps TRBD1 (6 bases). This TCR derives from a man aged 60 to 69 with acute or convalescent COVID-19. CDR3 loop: CASSPPVQGSRLFF. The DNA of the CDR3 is TGTGCCAGCAGCCCACCGGTACAGGGAAGTCGACTGTTTTTT.